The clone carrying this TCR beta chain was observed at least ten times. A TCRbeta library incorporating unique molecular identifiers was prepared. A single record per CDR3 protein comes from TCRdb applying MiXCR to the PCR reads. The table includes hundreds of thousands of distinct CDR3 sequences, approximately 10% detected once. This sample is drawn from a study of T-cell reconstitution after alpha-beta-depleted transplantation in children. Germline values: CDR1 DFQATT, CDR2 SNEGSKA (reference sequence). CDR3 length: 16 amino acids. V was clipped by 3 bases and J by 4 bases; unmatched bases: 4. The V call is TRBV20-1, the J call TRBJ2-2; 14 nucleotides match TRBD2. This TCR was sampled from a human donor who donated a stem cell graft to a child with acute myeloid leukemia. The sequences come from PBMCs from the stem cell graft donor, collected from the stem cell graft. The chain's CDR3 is CSARGLAGETTGELFF. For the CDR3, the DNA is TGCAGTGCTAGGGGACTAGCGGGAGAGACCACCGGGGAGCTGTTTTTT.